Listed here are 14 T cell receptor beta chains from one sample, sequenced in a study of T cell responses to AZD1222 COVID-19 vaccine. Here immunoSEQ multiplex PCR was the method, and the copy in TCRdb shows in-frame clones only, minus some. The data hold about 110,000 clones, with around 94% observed a single time. The sequencing used peripheral blood, collected on day 0 of AZD1222 vaccination. Receptors were obtained from an adult in good health.

This chain uses TRBV4-3 with TRBJ1-3; the match to TRBD1 covers 7 bases. The CDR3 covers 17 residues. V lost 0 bases and J lost 1; bases outside the gene matches: 6. The germline gives CDR1 LGHNA, CDR2 YSLEER. The CDR3 DNA reads TGCGCCAGCAGCCAAGATTGGAGGGGGCTTTCTGGAAACACCATATATTTT. Its translation: CASSQDWRGLSGNTIYF.

This clone was observed a single time. The V call is TRBV6-2 or TRBV6-3, the J call TRBJ1-4; unclear D gene. The CDR3 length is 13 residues. The germline CDR1 and CDR2 sequences are MNHEY and SVGEGT. Trimming removed 5 bases at V and 15 bases at J, with 19 bases between. CDR3 protein: CASSKTETAGMFF. CDR3 nucleotide sequence: TGTGCCAGCAGTAAGACCGAGACCGCAGGAATGTTTTTT.

This chain uses TRBV6-4 with TRBJ2-1, with 12 bases fitting TRBD2. The CDR3 covers 14 residues. V lost 7 bases, J lost 5 bases, and 3 bases stayed unmatched. Germline loops: CDR1 MRHNA, CDR2 SNTAGT. In nucleotides, the CDR3 is TGTGCCAGCACCCGACTAGCGGGAGACAATGAGCAGTTCTTC. It translates to CASTRLAGDNEQFF.

This rearrangement joins TRBV5-1 to TRBJ1-6; the match to TRBD1 covers 9 bases. Germline V gene sequence: CDR1 SGHRS, CDR2 YFSETQ. This CDR3 is built from 16 residues. V was pared by 5 bases and J by 7 bases, with 10 bases of the junction left unmatched. CDR3: CASRSTPGQGNSPLHF. The CDR3 DNA follows: TGCGCCAGCAGATCTACTCCGGGACAGGGAAATTCACCCCTCCACTTT.

The chain uses TRBV29-1 and TRBJ2-7; possible D gene TRBD2, 5 bases. The V and J ends lost 7 bases and 5 bases respectively, with 9 bases between them. Germline V gene sequence: CDR1 SQVTM, CDR2 ANQGSEA. The CDR3 spans 10 residues. The chain's CDR3 is CSAVGDEQYF. The DNA of the CDR3 is TGCAGCGCGGTCGGGGACGAGCAGTACTTC.

V and J are TRBV5-4 and TRBJ2-2; perhaps TRBD1 as D (6 bases). With 6 bases removed from V and 1 base from J, the gap between germline ends came to 10 bases. CDR1 and CDR2 from the germline V gene are SGHNT and YYREEE (reference sequence). CDR3 length: 14 amino acids. As DNA, the CDR3 is TGTGCCAGCAAAGGACAGATGAACACCGGGGAGCTGTTTTTT. Translation: CASKGQMNTGELFF.

The chain carries TRBV28 and TRBJ2-7, with no clear D. Germline V gene data show CDR1 as MDHEN and CDR2 as SYDVKM. V was cut by 5 bases and J by 2 bases, with 13 bases left in between. The CDR3 contains 14 residues. CDR3 coding DNA: TGTGCCAGCAGTCCGACTTTTGGGCCCTACGAGCAGTACTTC. Translating gives CASSPTFGPYEQYF.

This clone was counted between two and nine times. V usage is TRBV19 and J usage is TRBJ2-1; no firm D call. The CDR3 has 15 amino acids. Germline assignment: CDR1 LNHDA and CDR2 SQIVND (reference sequence). The V and J ends lost 5 bases and 3 bases respectively, with 14 bases between them. This CDR3 reads CASSLVAGSYNEQFF. The CDR3 DNA is TGTGCCAGTAGTCTCGTGGCAGGTAGCTACAATGAGCAGTTCTTC.

The V call is TRBV4-2, the J call TRBJ1-1; D is uncertain. The CDR3 is 15 amino acids. Trimming took 3 bases from V and 1 from J, leaving 12 bases between them. Germline-derived CDR1 and CDR2 are LGHNA and YNFKEQ. The CDR3 is CASSHLGRKNTEAFF. The CDR3 coding sequence is TGTGCCAGCAGCCATCTGGGCAGAAAGAACACTGAAGCTTTCTTT.

J is TRBJ2-1 and V is TRBV5-1; unclear D gene. Germline V gene lookup returns CDR1 SGHRS and CDR2 YFSETQ. V was trimmed by 4 bases and J by 3 bases, leaving 8 bases between them. This CDR3 spans 13 amino acids. The CDR3 protein is CASSTGRYNEQFF. CDR3 bases: TGCGCCAGCAGCACCGGTCGCTACAATGAGCAGTTCTTC. Based on the CDR3 plus reference TRBV5-1 and TRBJ2-1, the full variable domain is KAGVTQTPRYLIKTRGQQVTLSCSPISGHRSVSWYQQTPGQGLQFLFEYFSETQRNKGNFPGRFSGRQFSNSRSEMNVSTLELGDSALYLCASSTGRYNEQFFGPGTRLTVL.

The J gene is TRBJ2-7, the V gene TRBV6-5; a possible D gene is TRBD2 (6 bases). The germline V gene has CDR1 MNHEY and CDR2 SVGAGI. This CDR3 is built from 14 residues. V dropped 2 bases and J dropped 2 bases, with 10 bases sitting between them. As DNA, the CDR3 is TGTGCCAGCAGTTACGCGGGGCGGACCTACGAGCAGTACTTC. It is translated as CASSYAGRTYEQYF.

This sequence joins TRBV9 and TRBJ2-5; tentatively, D is TRBD1 (6 bases). The CDR3 has 16 residues. CDR1 is SGDLS and CDR2 is YYNGEE in the germline V gene. V lost 0 bases and J 5 bases, leaving 17 bases between the germline ends. The chain's CDR3 is CASSVGLGAVGETQYF. The CDR3 nucleotides read TGTGCCAGCAGCGTAGGGTTGGGGGCAGTCGGGGAGACCCAGTACTTC.

The chain links TRBV27 to TRBJ1-1; maybe TRBD1 (5 bases). The CDR3 sequence is 17 residues long. Germline V gene lookup returns CDR1 MNHEY and CDR2 SMNVEV (reference sequence). Trimming left V 1 base short and J 3 bases short, with 18 bases between. This CDR3 is CASSLFVGRPGDTEAFF. Written as DNA, the CDR3 is TGTGCCAGCAGTTTATTCGTGGGTAGACCGGGGGACACTGAAGCTTTCTTT.

The chain carries TRBV4-3 and TRBJ1-3; a possible D gene is TRBD1 (6 bases). The CDR3 consists of 17 residues. Between the trimmed V and J ends, which lost 0 bases and 0 bases, there was a span of 12 bases. Germline lookup yields CDR1 LGHNA and CDR2 YSLEER. CDR3: CASSQDPTGYSGNTIYF. The CDR3 DNA reads as TGCGCCAGCAGCCAAGACCCTACAGGGTACTCTGGAAACACCATATATTTT.